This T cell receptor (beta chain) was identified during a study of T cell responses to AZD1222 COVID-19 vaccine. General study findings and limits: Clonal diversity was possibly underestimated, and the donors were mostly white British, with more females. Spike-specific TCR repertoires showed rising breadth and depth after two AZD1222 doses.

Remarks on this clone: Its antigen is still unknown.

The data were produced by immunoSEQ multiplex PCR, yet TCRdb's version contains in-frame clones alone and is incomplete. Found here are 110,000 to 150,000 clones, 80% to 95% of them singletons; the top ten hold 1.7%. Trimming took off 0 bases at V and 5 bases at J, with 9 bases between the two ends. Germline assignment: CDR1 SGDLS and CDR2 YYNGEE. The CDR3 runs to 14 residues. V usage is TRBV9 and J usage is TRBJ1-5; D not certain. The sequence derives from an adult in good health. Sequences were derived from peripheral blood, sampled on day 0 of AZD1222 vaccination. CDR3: CASSVGAVYQPQHF. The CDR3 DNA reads TGTGCCAGCAGCGTAGGGGCAGTCTATCAGCCCCAGCATTTT.